The present T cell receptor (beta chain) was sequenced within a study of memory CD4+ T cells and cytomegalovirus serostatus. The sort gate was single viable CD3+CD4+CD8-CD45RO+ cells for memory CD4+ T cells. Produced via immunoSEQ multiplex PCR; TCRdb's table is partial and in-frame only. Of over 60,000 clones listed, 82% are singletons. Germline CDR1 SGHTA, CDR2 FQGNSA. Trimming stripped 1 base from V and 4 bases from J, with 10 bases between. CDR3 length equals 14 residues. Specimen: memory CD4+ T cells from blood. The chain has TRBV7-2 and TRBJ1-2; D is undetermined. This clonotype was obtained from an adult in good health and CMV-seronegative. CDR3 residues: CASSLVRVGYGYTF. CDR3 bases: TGTGCCAGCAGCTTAGTTAGGGTGGGCTATGGCTACACCTTC. Using reference TRBV7-2 and TRBJ1-2 for the parts outside the CDR3, the full variable domain is GAGVSQSPSNKVTEKGKDVELRCDPISGHTALYWYRQSLGQGLEFLIYFQGNSAPDKSGLPSDRFSAERTGGSVSTLTIQRTQQEDSAVYLCASSLVRVGYGYTFGSGTRLTVV.